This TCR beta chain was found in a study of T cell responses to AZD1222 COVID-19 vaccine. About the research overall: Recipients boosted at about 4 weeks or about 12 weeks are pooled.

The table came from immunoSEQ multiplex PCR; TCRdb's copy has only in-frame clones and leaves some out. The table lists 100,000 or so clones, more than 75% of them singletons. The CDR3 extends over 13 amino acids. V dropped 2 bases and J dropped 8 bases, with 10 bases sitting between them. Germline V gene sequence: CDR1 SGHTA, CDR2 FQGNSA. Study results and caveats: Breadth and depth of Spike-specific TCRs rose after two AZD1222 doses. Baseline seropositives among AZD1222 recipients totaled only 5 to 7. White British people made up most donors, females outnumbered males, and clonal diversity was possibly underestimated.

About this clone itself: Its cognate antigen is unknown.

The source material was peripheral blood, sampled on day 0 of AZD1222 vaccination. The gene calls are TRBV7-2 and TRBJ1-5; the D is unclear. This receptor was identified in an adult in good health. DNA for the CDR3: TGTGCCAGCAGCTTAACATTGGCGGAGCCCCAGCATTTT. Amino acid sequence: CASSLTLAEPQHF. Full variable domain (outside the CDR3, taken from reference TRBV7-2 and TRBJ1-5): GAGVSQSPSNKVTEKGKDVELRCDPISGHTALYWYRQSLGQGLEFLIYFQGNSAPDKSGLPSDRFSAERTGGSVSTLTIQRTQQEDSAVYLCASSLTLAEPQHFGDGTRLSIL.